The source of this T cell receptor (beta chain) is a study of blood T cell repertoires in COVID-19. V dropped 6 bases and J dropped 6; count of bases not matched to a gene: 12. Per germline, CDR1 LGHNA and CDR2 YSLEER. The CDR3 contains 16 residues. Libraries were prepared by immunoSEQ multiplex PCR; TCRdb keeps only in-frame clonotypes and omits some of them. The table has 95,000 or so clones, 75% to 90% seen once; the top ten hold roughly 1.2%. The receptor comes from a man older than 75 with active or convalescent COVID-19. J is TRBJ2-1 and V is TRBV4-3, with 9 bases lining up with TRBD2. Specimen: peripheral blood. The CDR3 nucleotides read TGCGCCAGCAGTTCCGAGACGACTAGCGGTACCAATGAGCAGTTCTTC. This sequence encodes CASSSETTSGTNEQFF.